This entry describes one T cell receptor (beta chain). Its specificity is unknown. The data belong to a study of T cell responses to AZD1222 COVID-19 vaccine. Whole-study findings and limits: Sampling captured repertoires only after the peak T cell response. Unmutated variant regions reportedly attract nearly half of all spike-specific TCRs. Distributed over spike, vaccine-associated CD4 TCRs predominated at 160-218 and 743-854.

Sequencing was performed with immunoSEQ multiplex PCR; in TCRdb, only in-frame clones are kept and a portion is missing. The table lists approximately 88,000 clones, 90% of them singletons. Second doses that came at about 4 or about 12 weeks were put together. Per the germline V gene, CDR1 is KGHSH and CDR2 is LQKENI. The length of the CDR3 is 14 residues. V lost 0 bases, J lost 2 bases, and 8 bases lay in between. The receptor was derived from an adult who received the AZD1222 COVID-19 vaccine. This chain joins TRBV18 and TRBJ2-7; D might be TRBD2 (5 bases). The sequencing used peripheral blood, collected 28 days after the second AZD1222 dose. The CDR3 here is CASSPPSGAYEQYF. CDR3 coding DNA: TGTGCCAGCTCACCACCATCCGGGGCCTACGAGCAGTACTTC. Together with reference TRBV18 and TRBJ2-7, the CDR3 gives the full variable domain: NAGVMQNPRHLVRRRGQEARLRCSPMKGHSHVYWYRQLPEEGLKFMVYLQKENIIDESGMPKERFSAEFPKEGPSILRIQQVVRGDSAAYFCASSPPSGAYEQYFGPGTRLTVT.